This T cell receptor beta chain was captured in a study of T-cell reconstitution after alpha-beta-depleted transplantation in children. V was clipped by 3 bases and J by 1 base, with 9 bases between them. The germline V gene has CDR1 SEHNR and CDR2 FQNEAQ (reference sequence). The CDR3 is 14 amino acids. There are many counts of this clonotype. Preparation of the TCRbeta library used unique molecular identifiers. TCRdb re-called the PCR reads with MiXCR, one entry per CDR3 protein. This sample has around 240,000 distinct CDR3 sequences; about 8.8% occur once, and the top ten carry 5% to 5.5%. The specimen comprised PBMCs from the stem cell graft donor, sampled from the stem cell graft. The rearrangement uses TRBV7-9 and TRBJ1-1; tentative D call: TRBD1 (6 bases). The TCR originated in a human donor who donated a stem cell graft to a child with SCID. The CDR3 nucleotides are TGTGCCAGCAGCTTCGGGACAACGAACACTGAAGCTTTCTTT. This gives the protein CASSFGTTNTEAFF.